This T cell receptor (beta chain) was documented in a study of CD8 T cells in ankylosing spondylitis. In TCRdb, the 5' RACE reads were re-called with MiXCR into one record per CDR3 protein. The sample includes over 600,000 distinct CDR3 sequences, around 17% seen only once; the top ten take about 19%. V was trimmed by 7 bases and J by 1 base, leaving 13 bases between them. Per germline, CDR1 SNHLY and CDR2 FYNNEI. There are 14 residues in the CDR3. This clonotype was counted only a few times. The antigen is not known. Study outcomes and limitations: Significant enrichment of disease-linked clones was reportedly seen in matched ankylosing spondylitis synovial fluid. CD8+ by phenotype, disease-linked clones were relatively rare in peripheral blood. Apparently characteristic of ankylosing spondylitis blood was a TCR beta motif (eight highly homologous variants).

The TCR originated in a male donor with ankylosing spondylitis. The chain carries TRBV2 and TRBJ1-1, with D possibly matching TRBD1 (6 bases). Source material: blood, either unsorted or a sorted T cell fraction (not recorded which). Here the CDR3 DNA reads TGTGCCAGCACCCAGGACAGATCGAACACTGAAGCTTTCTTT. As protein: CASTQDRSNTEAFF.